The 16 T cell receptor beta chains given below trace back to one sample, sequenced in a study of shared clonotypes between healthy human individuals. Only in-frame clones appear in the TCRdb table, and some are missing; sequencing was by immunoSEQ multiplex PCR. The data hold a few million clones, with 85% to 95% observed a single time. Sequences were obtained from naive CD4+ T cells from PBMCs. The subset was: CD45RA+ positively selected. The receptors stem from a man younger than 35 in good health. Some clones in this sample may be carry-over from other donors' samples.

This clone was counted between two and nine times. The genes are TRBV2 and TRBJ1-4; 7 nucleotides match TRBD1. V was pared by 7 bases and J by 4 bases, with 9 bases of the junction left unmatched. Germline V gene data show CDR1 as SNHLY and CDR2 as FYNNEI. The CDR3 has 15 amino acids. The CDR3 is CASTQRTGINEKLFF. Here the CDR3 DNA reads TGTGCCAGCACCCAAAGGACAGGAATTAATGAAAAACTGTTTTTT.

The J gene is TRBJ2-1, the V gene TRBV27; no clear D. The CDR3 consists of 15 residues. Germline V gene lookup returns CDR1 MNHEY and CDR2 SMNVEV (reference sequence). The V and J ends lost 0 bases and 7 bases respectively, with 13 bases between them. The CDR3 is CASSLSVEYPNEQFF. For the CDR3, the DNA is TGTGCCAGCAGTTTATCGGTAGAATACCCTAATGAGCAGTTCTTC.

This chain connects TRBV5-5 to TRBJ1-3; D is undetermined. Germline CDR1 and CDR2: SGHKS and YYEKEE (reference sequence). The CDR3 has 14 residues. V dropped 4 bases and J dropped 4 bases, with 12 bases sitting between them. CDR3 in DNA: TGTGCCAGCAGCCACCCAGGAGCCGGAAACACCATATATTTT. Protein sequence: CASSHPGAGNTIYF.

V gene TRBV28 combines with J gene TRBJ1-5, with 7 bases aligning to TRBD1. CDR1 is MDHEN, CDR2 SYDVKM, per germline. V lost 5 bases and J lost 1; bases outside the gene matches: 5. The length of the CDR3 is 15 residues. The CDR3 DNA follows: TGTGCCAGCAGTCAACCGGACAGGAGCAATCAGCCCCAGCATTTT. As protein: CASSQPDRSNQPQHF.

V and J are TRBV27 and TRBJ2-1, with D unresolved. V was shortened by 5 bases and J by 0 bases, with 17 bases between the two germline ends. CDR1 is MNHEY, CDR2 SMNVEV, per germline (reference sequence). This CDR3 is 17 amino acids long. CDR3 region: CASSKDQARSSYNEQFF. In nucleotides, the CDR3 is TGTGCCAGCAGTAAGGACCAAGCCCGAAGCTCCTACAATGAGCAGTTCTTC.

This clone appeared a single time. The chain combines TRBV28 with TRBJ2-2; 10 positions agree with TRBD2. This CDR3 region has 18 residues. In germline, CDR1 is MDHEN, CDR2 SYDVKM. Trimming cost V 3 bases and J 5 bases; bases outside gene matches: 12. In DNA form, the CDR3 reads TGTGCCAGCAGTTTTCCGAGGCTAGCGGGAGAGGGAACCGGGGAGCTGTTTTTT. Protein sequence: CASSFPRLAGEGTGELFF. The whole variable domain, remainder taken from reference TRBV28 and TRBJ2-2, is DVKVTQSSRYLVKRTGEKVFLECVQDMDHENMFWYRQDPGLGLRLIYFSYDVKMKEKGDIPEGYSVSREKKERFSLILESASTNQTSMYLCASSFPRLAGEGTGELFFGEGSRLTVL.

The chain uses TRBV5-1 and TRBJ2-3, with TRBD2 matching 10 bases. Germline CDR1 reads SGHRS; CDR2 reads YFSETQ. This CDR3 contains 17 residues. Germline trimming cut 0 bases from V and 2 bases from J; bases unmatched to any gene: 6. CDR3 DNA sequence: TGCGCCAGCAGCTTGGGGGCTAGCGGGAGCCCCACAGATACGCAGTATTTT. It translates to CASSLGASGSPTDTQYF.

V gene TRBV6-4 combines with J gene TRBJ1-5, with a weak D call TRBD1 (5 bases). This CDR3 is 17 amino acids long. Germline V lookup: CDR1 MRHNA, CDR2 SNTAGT. Trimming shortened V by 5 bases and J by 5 bases, and 22 bases separated the two germline ends. In nucleotides, the CDR3 is TGTGCCAGCAGTATAAAACCGGGACCGATGAGGTATCAGCCCCAGCATTTT. Translated, it gives CASSIKPGPMRYQPQHF.

The chain links TRBV11-3 to TRBJ2-5; a possible D gene is TRBD2 (5 bases). V lost 5 bases and J 5 bases, leaving 15 bases between the germline ends. The CDR3 spans 14 residues. Germline-derived CDR1 and CDR2 are SGHNT and YENEEA. CDR3: CASSAGLGSETQYF. The CDR3 bases are TGTGCCAGCAGCGCGGGTCTGGGGTCGGAGACCCAGTACTTC.

The chain joins TRBV6-1 to TRBJ2-1, with D perhaps TRBD1 (6 bases). Trimming took off 6 bases at V and 10 bases at J, with 19 bases between the two ends. This CDR3 has 14 amino acids. CDR1 and CDR2 (germline): MNHNS, SASEGT. CDR3 residues: CASSLGAGLREQFF. For the CDR3, the DNA is TGTGCCAGCAGCCTGGGGGCCGGCCTAAGGGAGCAGTTCTTC.

This chain uses TRBV28 with TRBJ2-7; TRBD2 matches at 12 bases. The V gene end was trimmed by 6 bases and the J gene end by 6 bases; junction bases not matched to a gene: 9. The V gene's germline CDR1 is MDHEN and CDR2 SYDVKM. The CDR3 spans 15 residues. The CDR3 sequence is CASSPGLAGSREQYF. The CDR3 DNA sequence: TGTGCCAGCAGCCCGGGACTAGCGGGTAGCCGCGAGCAGTACTTC.

V gene TRBV6-1 combines with J gene TRBJ1-2; 9 positions match TRBD1. The CDR3 contains 14 residues. Unmatched junction bases numbered 4, after V lost 4 bases and J lost 4 bases. Germline V gene sequence: CDR1 MNHNS, CDR2 SASEGT. This chain's CDR3 is CASSGGTGTYGYTF. DNA for the CDR3: TGTGCCAGCAGTGGGGGGACAGGGACCTATGGCTACACCTTC.

This chain links TRBV28 with TRBJ1-5; D unclear. In germline, CDR1 is MDHEN, CDR2 SYDVKM. The germline V and J ends were trimmed by 5 bases and 1 base, with 21 bases remaining between them. This CDR3 spans 18 amino acids. CDR3 DNA sequence: TGTGCCAGCAGTACCCCTACCGTCTGGGTTCGGAGCAATCAGCCCCAGCATTTT. It encodes CASSTPTVWVRSNQPQHF.

The rearrangement joins TRBV29-1 to TRBJ2-5, with D possibly TRBD2 on 5 matching bases. The CDR3 consists of 17 residues. Germline V gene data show CDR1 as SQVTM and CDR2 as ANQGSEA. V lost 7 bases, J lost 7 bases, and 31 bases lay in between. The CDR3 coding sequence is TGCAGCGACCCTCTCCGGCCGGCGGGCCGGGTTTATCGGACCCAGTACTTC. It specifies CSDPLRPAGRVYRTQYF.

This clone appeared once. Here the CDR3 reads CASAVSSGEQFF. CDR3 nucleotides: TGTGCCAGTGCCGTATCTTCCGGGGAGCAGTTCTTC. The chain combines TRBV19 with TRBJ2-1; D call uncertain. Germline CDR1 is LNHDA and CDR2 is SQIVND (reference sequence). The CDR3 spans 12 residues. With 8 bases removed from V and 10 bases from J, the gap between germline ends came to 15 bases.

This chain connects TRBV10-3 to TRBJ2-7, with D hard to call. V shed 10 bases and J shed 5 bases, with 15 bases lying between them. From germline, CDR1 is ENHRY and CDR2 SYGVKD. The CDR3 length is 12 residues. The CDR3 reads CATLAATHEQYF. The CDR3 DNA sequence: TGTGCCACGCTCGCCGCGACCCACGAGCAGTACTTC.